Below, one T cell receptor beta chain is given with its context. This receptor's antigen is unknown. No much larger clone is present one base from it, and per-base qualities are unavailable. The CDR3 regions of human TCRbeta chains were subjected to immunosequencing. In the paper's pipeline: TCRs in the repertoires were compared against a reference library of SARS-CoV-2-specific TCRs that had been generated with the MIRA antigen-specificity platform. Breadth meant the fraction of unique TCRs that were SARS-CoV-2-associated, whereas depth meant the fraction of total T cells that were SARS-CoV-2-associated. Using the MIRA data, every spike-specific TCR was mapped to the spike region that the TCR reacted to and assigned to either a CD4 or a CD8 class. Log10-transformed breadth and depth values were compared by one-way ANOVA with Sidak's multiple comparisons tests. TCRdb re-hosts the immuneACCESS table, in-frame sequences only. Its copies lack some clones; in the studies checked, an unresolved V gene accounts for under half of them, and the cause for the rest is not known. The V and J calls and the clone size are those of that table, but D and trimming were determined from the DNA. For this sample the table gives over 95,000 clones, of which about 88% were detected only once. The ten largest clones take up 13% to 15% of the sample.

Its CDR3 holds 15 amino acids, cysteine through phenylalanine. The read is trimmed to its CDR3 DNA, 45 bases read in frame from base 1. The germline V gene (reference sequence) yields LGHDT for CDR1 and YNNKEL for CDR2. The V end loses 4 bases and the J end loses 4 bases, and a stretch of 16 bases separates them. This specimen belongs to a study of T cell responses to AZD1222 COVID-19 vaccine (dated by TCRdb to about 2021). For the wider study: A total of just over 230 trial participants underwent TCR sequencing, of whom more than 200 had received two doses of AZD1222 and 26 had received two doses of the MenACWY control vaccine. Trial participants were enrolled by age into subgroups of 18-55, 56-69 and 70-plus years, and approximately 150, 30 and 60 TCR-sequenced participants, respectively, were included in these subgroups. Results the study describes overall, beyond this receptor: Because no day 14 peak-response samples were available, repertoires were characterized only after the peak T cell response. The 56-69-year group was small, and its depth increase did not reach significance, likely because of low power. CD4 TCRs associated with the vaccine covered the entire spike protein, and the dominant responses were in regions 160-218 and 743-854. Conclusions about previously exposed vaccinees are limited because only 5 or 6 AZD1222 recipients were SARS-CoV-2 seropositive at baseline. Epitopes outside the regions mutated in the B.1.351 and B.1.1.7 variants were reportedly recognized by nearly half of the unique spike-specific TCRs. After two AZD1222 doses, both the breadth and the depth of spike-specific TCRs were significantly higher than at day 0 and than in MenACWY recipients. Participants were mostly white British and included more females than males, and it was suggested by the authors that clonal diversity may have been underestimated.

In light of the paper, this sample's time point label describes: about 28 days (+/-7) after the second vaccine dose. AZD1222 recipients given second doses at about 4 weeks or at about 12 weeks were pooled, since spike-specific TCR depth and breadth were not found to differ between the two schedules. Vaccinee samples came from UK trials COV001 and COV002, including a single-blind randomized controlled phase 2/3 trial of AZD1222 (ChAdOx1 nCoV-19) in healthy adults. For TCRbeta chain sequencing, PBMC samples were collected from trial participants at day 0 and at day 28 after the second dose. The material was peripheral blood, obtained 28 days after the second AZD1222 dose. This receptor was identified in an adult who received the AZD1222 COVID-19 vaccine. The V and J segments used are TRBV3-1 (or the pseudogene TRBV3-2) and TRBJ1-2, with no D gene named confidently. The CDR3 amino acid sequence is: CASSPPTVRAYGYTF. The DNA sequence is TGTGCCAGCAGCCCGCCGACGGTGCGGGCCTATGGCTACACCTTC.